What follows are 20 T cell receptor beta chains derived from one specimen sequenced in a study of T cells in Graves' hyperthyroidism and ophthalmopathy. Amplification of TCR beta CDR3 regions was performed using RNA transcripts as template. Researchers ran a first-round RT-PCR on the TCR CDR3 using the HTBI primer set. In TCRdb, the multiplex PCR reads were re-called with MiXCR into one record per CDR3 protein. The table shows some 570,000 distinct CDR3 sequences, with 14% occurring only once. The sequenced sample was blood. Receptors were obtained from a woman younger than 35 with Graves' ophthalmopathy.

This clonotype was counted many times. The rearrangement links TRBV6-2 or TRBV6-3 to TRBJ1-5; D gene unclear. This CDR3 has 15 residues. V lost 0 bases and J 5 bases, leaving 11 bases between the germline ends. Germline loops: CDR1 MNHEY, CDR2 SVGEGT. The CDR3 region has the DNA TGTGCCAGCAGTTACTCGCGCCGCGGGGATCAGCCCCAGCATTTT. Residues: CASSYSRRGDQPQHF.

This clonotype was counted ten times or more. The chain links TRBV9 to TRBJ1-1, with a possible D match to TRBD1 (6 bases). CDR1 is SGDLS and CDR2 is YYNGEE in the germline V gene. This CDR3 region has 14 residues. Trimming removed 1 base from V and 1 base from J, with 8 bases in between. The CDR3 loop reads CASSVRGGNTEAFF. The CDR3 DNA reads TGTGCCAGCAGCGTAAGGGGGGGGAACACTGAAGCTTTCTTT.

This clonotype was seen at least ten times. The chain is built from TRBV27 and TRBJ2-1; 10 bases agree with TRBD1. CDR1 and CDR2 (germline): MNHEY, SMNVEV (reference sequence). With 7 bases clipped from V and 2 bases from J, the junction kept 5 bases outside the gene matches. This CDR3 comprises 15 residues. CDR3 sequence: CASTLDRGPYNEQFF. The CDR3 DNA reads TGTGCCAGCACCCTAGACAGGGGGCCCTACAATGAGCAGTTCTTC.

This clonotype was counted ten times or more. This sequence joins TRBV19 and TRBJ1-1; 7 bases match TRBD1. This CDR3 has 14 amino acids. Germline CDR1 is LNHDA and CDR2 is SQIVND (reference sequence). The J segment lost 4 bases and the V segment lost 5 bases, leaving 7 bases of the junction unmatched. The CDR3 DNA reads TGTGCCAGTAGTGTCGACAGGGATGGCACTGAAGCTTTCTTT. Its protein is CASSVDRDGTEAFF.

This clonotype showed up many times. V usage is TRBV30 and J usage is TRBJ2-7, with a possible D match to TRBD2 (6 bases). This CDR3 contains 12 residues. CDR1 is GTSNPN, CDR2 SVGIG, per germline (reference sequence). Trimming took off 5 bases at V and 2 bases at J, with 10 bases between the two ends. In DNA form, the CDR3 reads TGTGCCTGGGCCGGACTAACCTACGAGCAGTACTTC. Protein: CAWAGLTYEQYF.

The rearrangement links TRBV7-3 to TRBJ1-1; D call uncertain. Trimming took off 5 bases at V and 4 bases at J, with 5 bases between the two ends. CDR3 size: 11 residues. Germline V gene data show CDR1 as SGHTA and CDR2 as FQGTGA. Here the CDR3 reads CASSQCTEAFF. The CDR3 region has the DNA TGTGCCAGCAGCCAATGCACTGAAGCTTTCTTT.

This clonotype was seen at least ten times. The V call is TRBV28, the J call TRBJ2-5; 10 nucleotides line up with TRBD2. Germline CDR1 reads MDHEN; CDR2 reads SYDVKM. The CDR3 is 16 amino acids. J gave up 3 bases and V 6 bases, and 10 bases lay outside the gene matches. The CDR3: CASSPPIGLAEETQYF. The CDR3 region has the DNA TGTGCCAGCAGCCCTCCGATTGGACTAGCGGAAGAGACCCAGTACTTC.

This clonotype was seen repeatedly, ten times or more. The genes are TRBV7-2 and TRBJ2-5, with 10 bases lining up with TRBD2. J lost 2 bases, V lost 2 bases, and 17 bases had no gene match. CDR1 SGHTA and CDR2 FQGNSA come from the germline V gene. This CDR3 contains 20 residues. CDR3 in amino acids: CASSLRGGKRLAGFQETQYF. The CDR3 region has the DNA TGTGCCAGCAGCTTAAGAGGGGGAAAAAGACTAGCGGGCTTTCAAGAGACCCAGTACTTC.

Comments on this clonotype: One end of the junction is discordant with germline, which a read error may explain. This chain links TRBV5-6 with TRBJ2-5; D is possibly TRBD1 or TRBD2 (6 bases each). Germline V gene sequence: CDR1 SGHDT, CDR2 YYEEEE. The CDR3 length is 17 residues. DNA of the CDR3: TGTGCCAGCAGCCCGAACGCATTTCGGCTGACAGAGGGGGGTCTGAACTTC. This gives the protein CASSPNAFRLTEGGLNF.

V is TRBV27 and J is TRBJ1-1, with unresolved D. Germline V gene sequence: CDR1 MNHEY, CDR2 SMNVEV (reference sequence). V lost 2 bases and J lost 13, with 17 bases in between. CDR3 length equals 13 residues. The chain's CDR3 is CASSLGQALKLFF. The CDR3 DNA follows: TGTGCCAGCAGTTTAGGCCAGGCACTGAAGCTTTTCTTT.

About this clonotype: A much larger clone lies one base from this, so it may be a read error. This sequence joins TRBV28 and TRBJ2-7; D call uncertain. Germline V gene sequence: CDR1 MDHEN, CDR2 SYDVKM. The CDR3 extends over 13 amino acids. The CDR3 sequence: CASSFNREYGQYF. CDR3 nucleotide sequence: TGTGCCAGCAGTTTTAACAGAGAATACGGGCAGTACTTC.

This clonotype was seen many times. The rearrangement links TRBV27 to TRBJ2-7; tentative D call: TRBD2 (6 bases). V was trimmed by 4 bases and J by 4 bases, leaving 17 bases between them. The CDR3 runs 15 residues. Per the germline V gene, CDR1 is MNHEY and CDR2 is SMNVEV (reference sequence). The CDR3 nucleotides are TGTGCCAGCAGTTCTCTCGCGGGGCGTCTATACGAGCAGTACTTC. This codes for CASSSLAGRLYEQYF.

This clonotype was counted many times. The CDR3 DNA reads as TGTGCCAGCAGTTTAGCAGGGGGCACTGGAAACACCATATATTTT. This codes for CASSLAGGTGNTIYF. The gene calls are TRBV12-3 or TRBV12-4 and TRBJ1-3; 7 nucleotides match TRBD1. The junction had 1 base not matched to a gene; V was cut back by 0 bases and J by 2 bases. The CDR3 loop spans 15 amino acids.

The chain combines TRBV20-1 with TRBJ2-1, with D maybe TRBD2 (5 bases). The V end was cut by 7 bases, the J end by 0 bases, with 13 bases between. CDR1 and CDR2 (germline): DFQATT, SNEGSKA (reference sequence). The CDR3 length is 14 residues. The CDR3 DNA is TGCAGTGTCCTTAGCGCGAGCTCCTACAATGAGCAGTTCTTC. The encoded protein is CSVLSASSYNEQFF.

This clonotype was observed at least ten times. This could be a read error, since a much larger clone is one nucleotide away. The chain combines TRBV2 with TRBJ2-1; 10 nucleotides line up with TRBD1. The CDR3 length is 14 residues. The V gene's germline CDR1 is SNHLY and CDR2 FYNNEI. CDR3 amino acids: CASSGQGEYNEQLF. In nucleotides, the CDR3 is TGTGCCAGCAGCGGACAGGGGGAGTACAATGAGCAGCTCTTC.

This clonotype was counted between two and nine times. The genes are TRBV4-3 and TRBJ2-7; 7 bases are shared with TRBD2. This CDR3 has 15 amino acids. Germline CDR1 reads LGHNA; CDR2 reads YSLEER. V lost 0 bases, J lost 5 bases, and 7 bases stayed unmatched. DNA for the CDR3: TGCGCCAGCAGCCAAGAGGGCGGGAGTGGGAACGAGCAGTACTTC. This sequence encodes CASSQEGGSGNEQYF.

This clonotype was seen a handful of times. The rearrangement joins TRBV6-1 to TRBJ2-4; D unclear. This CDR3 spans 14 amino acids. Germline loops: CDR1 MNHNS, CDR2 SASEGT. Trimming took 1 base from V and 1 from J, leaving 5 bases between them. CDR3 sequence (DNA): TGTGCCAGCAGTGAAGGTGACGCCAAAAACATTCAGTACTTC. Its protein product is CASSEGDAKNIQYF.

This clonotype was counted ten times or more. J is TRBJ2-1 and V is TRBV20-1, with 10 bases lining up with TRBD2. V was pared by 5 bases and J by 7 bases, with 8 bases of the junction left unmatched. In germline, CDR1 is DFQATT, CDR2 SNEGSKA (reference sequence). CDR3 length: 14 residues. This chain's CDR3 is CSAPSGRARNEQFF. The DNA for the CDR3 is TGCAGTGCTCCCAGCGGGAGGGCCCGGAATGAGCAGTTCTTC.

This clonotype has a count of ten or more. The CDR3 is CASSPSEQGPHNQPQHF. In nucleotides, the CDR3 is TGTGCCAGCAGCCCCAGCGAACAGGGGCCCCACAATCAGCCCCAGCATTTT. This sequence joins TRBV6-1 and TRBJ1-5, with 7 positions matching TRBD1. The trim removed 6 bases at V and 3 bases at J, leaving 14 bases unmatched. Germline V CDR1 and CDR2: MNHNS, SASEGT. The CDR3 totals 17 residues.

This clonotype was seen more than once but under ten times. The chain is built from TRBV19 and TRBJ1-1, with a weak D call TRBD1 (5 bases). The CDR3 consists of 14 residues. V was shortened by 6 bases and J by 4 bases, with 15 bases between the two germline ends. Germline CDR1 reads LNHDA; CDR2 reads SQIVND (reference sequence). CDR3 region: CASSRGGLGTEAFF. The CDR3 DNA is TGTGCCAGTAGCCGGGGGGGACTTGGCACTGAAGCTTTCTTT.